This TCR beta chain was found in a study of cytomegalovirus exposure and HLA in healthy donors. Study in general: From approximately 170 million T cells, an earlier analysis saw 120 million or so unique TCR beta sequences. Early release data held some 79 million unique TCRs from HLA-typed donors. Study results and caveats: Rare TCR sequences predominated, though certain public TCRs were found in many donors. An analysis done earlier found most TCR beta V segments productive about 87% or about 30% of the time.

A multiplex PCR was run with 60 Vbeta primers and 13 Jbeta primers. Here immunoSEQ multiplex PCR was the method, and the copy in TCRdb shows in-frame clones only, minus some. The sample holds more than 150,000 clones; approximately 78% are singletons and the top ten take about 0.84%. Worth noting for this clone: Its matching antigen is unknown.

The germline V gene encodes CDR1 MNHEY and CDR2 SVGAGI. The CDR3 contains 14 residues. V dropped 6 bases and J dropped 3; count of bases not matched to a gene: 5. The sequenced material came from PBMCs. The gene calls are TRBV6-5 and TRBJ1-2; 9 bases match TRBD1. The TCR was taken from a woman aged 18-35 years in good health and CMV-seronegative. The CDR3 DNA reads as TGTGCCAGCAGCTATGACAGGGGGGACTATGGCTACACCTTC. Protein sequence: CASSYDRGDYGYTF.